The clone carrying this T cell receptor beta chain appeared a few times. The sample is drawn from a study of control samples from healthy donors and cancer patients. Clones were read by immunoSEQ multiplex PCR, and TCRdb kept only the in-frame ones, dropping some. The data hold roughly 100,000 clones, with about 92% observed a single time. The TCR originated in a woman aged 18 to 35 in good health. Sequencing was done on a sample of blood.

The CDR3 DNA follows: TGTGCCAGCAGTCCCCCCGAAGAGTCCAGTGAGCAGTTCTTC. Its translation is CASSPPEESSEQFF. The chain links TRBV6-2 or TRBV6-3 to TRBJ2-1; D not certain. Trimming stripped 5 bases from V and 9 bases from J, with 17 bases between. Per the germline V gene, CDR1 is MNHEY and CDR2 is SVGEGT. The CDR3 runs to 14 residues.